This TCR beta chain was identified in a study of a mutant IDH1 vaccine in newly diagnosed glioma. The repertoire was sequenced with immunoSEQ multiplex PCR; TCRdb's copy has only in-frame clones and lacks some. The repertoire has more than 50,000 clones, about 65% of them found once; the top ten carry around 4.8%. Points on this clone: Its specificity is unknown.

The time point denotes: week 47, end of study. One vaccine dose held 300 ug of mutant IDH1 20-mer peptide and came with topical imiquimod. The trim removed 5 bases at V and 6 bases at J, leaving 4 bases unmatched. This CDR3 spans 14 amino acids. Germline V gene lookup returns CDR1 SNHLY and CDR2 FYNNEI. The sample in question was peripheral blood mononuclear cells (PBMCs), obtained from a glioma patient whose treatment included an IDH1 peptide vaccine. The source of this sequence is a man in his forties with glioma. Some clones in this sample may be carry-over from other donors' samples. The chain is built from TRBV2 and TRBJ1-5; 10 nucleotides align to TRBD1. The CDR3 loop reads CASSRQGAGQPQHF. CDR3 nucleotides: TGTGCCAGCAGTCGACAGGGGGCTGGTCAGCCCCAGCATTTT.